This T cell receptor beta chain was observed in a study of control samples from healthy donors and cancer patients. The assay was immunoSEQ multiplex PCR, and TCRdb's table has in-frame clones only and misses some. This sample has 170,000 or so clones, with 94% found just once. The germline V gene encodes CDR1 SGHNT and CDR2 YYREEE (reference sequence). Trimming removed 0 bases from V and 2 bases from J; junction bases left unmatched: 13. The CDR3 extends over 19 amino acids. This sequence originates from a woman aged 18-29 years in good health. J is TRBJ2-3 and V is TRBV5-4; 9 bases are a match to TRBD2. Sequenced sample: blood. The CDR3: CASSLALRVSGRHTDTQYF. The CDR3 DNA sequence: TGTGCCAGCAGCTTGGCCCTCCGGGTGAGCGGGAGGCACACAGATACGCAGTATTTT. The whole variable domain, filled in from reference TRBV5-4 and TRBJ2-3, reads ETGVTQSPTHLIKTRGQQVTLRCSSQSGHNTVSWYQQALGQGPQFIFQYYREEENGRGNFPPRFSGLQFPNYSSELNVNALELDDSALYLCASSLALRVSGRHTDTQYFGPGTRLTVL.